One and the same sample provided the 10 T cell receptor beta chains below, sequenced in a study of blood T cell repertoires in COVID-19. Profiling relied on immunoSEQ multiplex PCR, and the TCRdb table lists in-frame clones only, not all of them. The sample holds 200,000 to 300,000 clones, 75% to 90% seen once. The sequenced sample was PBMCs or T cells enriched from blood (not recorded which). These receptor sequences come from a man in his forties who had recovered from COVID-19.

This CDR3 is CAIRGLGPSFNYGYTF. The CDR3 bases are TGTGCCATCAGAGGTTTGGGCCCGAGTTTTAACTATGGCTACACCTTC. The rearrangement links TRBV10-3 to TRBJ1-2; D remains unclear. CDR3 length equals 16 residues. The germline V and J ends were trimmed by 6 bases and 1 base, with 18 bases remaining between them. CDR1 is ENHRY and CDR2 is SYGVKD in the germline V gene.

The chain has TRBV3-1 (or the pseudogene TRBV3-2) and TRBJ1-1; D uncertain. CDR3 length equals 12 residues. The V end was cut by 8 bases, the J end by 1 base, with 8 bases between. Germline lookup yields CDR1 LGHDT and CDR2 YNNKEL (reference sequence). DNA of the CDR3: TGTGCCAGCGGAACGGGGAACACTGAAGCTTTCTTT. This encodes CASGTGNTEAFF.

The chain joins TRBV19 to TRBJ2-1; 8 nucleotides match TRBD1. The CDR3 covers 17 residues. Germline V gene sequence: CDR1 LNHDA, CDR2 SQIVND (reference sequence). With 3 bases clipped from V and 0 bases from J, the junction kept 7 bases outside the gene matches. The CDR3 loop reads CASSIFFTGGSYNEQFF. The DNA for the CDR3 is TGTGCCAGTAGTATTTTTTTTACAGGGGGCTCCTACAATGAGCAGTTCTTC.

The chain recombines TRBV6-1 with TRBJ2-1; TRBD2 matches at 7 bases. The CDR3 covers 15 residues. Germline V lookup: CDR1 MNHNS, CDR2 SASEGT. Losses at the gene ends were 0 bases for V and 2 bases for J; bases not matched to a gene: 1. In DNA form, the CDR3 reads TGTGCCAGCAGTGAAGCGGCGGGGGCCTACAATGAGCAGTTCTTC. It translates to CASSEAAGAYNEQFF.

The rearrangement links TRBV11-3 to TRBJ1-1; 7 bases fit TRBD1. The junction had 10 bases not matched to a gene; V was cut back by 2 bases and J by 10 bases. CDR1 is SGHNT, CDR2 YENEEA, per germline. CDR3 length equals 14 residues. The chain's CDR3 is CASSLTGDIDRAFF. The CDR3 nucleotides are TGTGCCAGCAGCTTAACAGGGGACATCGACCGAGCTTTCTTT.

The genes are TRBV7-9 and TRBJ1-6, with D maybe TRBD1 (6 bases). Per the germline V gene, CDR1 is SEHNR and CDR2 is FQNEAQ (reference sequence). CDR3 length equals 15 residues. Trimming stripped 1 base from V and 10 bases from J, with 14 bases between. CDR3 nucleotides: TGTGCCAGCAGCTTAGAGGGGGGGGCATGGTCACCCCTCCACTTT. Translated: CASSLEGGAWSPLHF.

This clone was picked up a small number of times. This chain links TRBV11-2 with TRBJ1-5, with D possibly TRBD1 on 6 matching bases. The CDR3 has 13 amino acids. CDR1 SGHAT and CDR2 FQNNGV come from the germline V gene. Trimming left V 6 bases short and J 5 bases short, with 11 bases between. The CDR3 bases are TGTGCCAGCAGGCAAGCAGGGGATCAGCCCCAGCATTTT. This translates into CASRQAGDQPQHF.

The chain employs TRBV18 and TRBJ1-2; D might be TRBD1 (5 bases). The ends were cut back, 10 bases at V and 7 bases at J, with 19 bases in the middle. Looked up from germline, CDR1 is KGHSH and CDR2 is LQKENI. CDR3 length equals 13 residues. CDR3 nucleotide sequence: TGTGCCACCCTCGACTGGGGGGGGACTGGCTACACCTTC. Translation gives CATLDWGGTGYTF.

CDR3 sequence (DNA): TGCAGCGTTGAAGATCTCAACAGGGGAATGGGCATTCAGTACTTC. This translates into CSVEDLNRGMGIQYF. The chain has TRBV29-1 and TRBJ2-4; 7 bases fit TRBD1. The CDR3 has 15 residues. Trimming cost V 0 bases and J 9 bases; bases outside gene matches: 11. Germline V gene sequence: CDR1 SQVTM, CDR2 ANQGSEA.

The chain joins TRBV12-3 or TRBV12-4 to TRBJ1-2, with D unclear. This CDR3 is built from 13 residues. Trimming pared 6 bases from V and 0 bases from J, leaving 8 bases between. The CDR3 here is CASSPQANYGYTF. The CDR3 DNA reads TGTGCCAGCAGCCCCCAGGCTAACTATGGCTACACCTTC.